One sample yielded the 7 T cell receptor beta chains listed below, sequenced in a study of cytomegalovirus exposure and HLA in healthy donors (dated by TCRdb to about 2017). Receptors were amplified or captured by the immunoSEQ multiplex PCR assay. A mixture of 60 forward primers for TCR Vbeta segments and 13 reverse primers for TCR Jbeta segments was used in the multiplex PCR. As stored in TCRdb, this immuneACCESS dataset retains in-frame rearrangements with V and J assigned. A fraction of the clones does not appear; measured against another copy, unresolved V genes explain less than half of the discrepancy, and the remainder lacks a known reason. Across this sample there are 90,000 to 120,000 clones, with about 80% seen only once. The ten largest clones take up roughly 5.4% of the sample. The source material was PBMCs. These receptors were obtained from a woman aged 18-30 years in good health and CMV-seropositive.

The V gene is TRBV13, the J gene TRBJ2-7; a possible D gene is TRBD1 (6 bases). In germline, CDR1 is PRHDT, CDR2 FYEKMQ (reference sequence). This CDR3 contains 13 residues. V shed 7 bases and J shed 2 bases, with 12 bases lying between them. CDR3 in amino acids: CASKGTNTYEQYF. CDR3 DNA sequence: TGTGCCAGCAAGGGGACAAACACCTACGAGCAGTACTTC.

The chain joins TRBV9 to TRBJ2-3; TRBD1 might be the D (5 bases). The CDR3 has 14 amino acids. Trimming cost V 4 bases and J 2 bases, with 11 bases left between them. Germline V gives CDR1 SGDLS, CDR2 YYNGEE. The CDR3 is CASSITGFTDTQYF. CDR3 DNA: TGTGCCAGCAGCATAACAGGTTTCACAGATACGCAGTATTTT.

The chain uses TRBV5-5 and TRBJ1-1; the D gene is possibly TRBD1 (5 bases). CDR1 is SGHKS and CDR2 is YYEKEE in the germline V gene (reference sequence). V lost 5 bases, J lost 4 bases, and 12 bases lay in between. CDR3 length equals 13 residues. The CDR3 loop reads CASSFQGITEAFF. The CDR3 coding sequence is TGTGCCAGCAGTTTTCAGGGAATCACTGAAGCTTTCTTT.

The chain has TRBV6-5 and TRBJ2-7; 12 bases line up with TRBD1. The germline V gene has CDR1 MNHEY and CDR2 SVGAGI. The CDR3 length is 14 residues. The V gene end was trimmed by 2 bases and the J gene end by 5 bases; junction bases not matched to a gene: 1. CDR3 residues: CASSYRDRGHEQYF. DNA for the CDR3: TGTGCCAGCAGTTACAGGGACAGGGGGCACGAGCAGTACTTC.

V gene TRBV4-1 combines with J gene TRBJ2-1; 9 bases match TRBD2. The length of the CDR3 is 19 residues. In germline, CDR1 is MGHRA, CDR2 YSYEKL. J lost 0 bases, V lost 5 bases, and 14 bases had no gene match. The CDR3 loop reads CASSNPGLASGPSYNEQFF. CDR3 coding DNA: TGCGCCAGCAGCAACCCGGGACTAGCTTCGGGGCCCTCCTACAATGAGCAGTTCTTC.

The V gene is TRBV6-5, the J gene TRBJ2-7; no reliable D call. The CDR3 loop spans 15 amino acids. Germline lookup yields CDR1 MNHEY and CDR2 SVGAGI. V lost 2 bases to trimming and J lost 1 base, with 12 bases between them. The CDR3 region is CASSYTSLGSYEQYF. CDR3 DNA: TGTGCCAGCAGTTACACCTCCCTAGGTTCCTACGAGCAGTACTTC.

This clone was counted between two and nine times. This chain's CDR3 is CASTRTGQYEQYF. The CDR3 DNA follows: TGCGCCAGCACCAGGACAGGGCAGTACGAGCAGTACTTC. The chain employs TRBV5-1 and TRBJ2-7; the match to TRBD1 covers 8 bases. This CDR3 has 13 residues. V was pared by 6 bases and J by 4 bases, with 6 bases of the junction left unmatched. In germline, CDR1 is SGHRS, CDR2 YFSETQ.